A single sample is the source of the 24 T cell receptor beta chains below, sequenced in a study of shared clonotypes between healthy human individuals. Clones were read by immunoSEQ multiplex PCR, and TCRdb kept only the in-frame ones, dropping some. The data show about 490,000 clones, around 80% seen once. Sample: PBMCs. Receptors were obtained from a woman between 40 and 50 years old in good health. Some clones in this sample may be carry-over from other donors' samples.

The V call is TRBV6-1, the J call TRBJ2-7; D gene uncertain. Trimming cost V 0 bases and J 9 bases, with 6 bases left between them. This CDR3 region has 11 residues. In germline, CDR1 is MNHNS, CDR2 SASEGT. Here the CDR3 DNA reads TGTGCCAGCAGTGAAGCTTGGGGGCAGTACTTC. Translated: CASSEAWGQYF.

The V gene is TRBV6-1, the J gene TRBJ2-1; no clear D gene. The CDR3 is 13 amino acids. CDR1 MNHNS and CDR2 SASEGT come from the germline V gene. V was cut by 4 bases and J by 2 bases, with 6 bases left in between. The CDR3 here is CASSVLAYNEQFF. CDR3 coding DNA: TGTGCCAGCAGTGTTTTGGCCTACAATGAGCAGTTCTTC.

The table lists this clone with a few counts. The V call is TRBV28, the J call TRBJ2-1; D is possibly TRBD2 (5 bases). Germline V gene data show CDR1 as MDHEN and CDR2 as SYDVKM. The CDR3 covers 15 residues. V was clipped by 5 bases and J by 6 bases, with 17 bases between them. The CDR3 region has the DNA TGTGCCAGCAGTACCAAACTAGGTACAGTCAATGAGCAGTTCTTC. It is translated as CASSTKLGTVNEQFF.

The chain has TRBV7-2 and TRBJ1-2; 9 bases agree with TRBD1. The junction had 8 bases not matched to a gene; V was cut back by 8 bases and J by 1 base. The germline CDR1 and CDR2 sequences are SGHTA and FQGNSA. The CDR3 has 15 residues. CDR3 sequence (DNA): TGTGCCAGCGGAGGACAGGGGCCCAATAACTATGGCTACACCTTC. Encoded protein: CASGGQGPNNYGYTF.

The chain joins TRBV5-6 to TRBJ2-4; 11 bases match TRBD1. The CDR3 is made up of 13 amino acids. Looked up from germline, CDR1 is SGHDT and CDR2 is YYEEEE. V gave up 5 bases and J gave up 5 bases; unmatched junction bases: 0. The CDR3 protein is CASRGQGENIQYF. The DNA for the CDR3 is TGTGCCAGCAGGGGACAGGGGGAAAACATTCAGTACTTC.

The chain uses TRBV27 and TRBJ2-7; a weak D match, TRBD2 (6 bases). Deletions cut 3 bases from V and 4 bases from J, with 10 bases between. The CDR3 has 13 residues. Germline-derived CDR1 and CDR2 are MNHEY and SMNVEV (reference sequence). Here the CDR3 DNA reads TGTGCCAGCAGTTTGGGGACTTGGTACGAGCAGTACTTC. Amino acid sequence: CASSLGTWYEQYF.

In its sample, this clone was seen once. The chain recombines TRBV5-1 with TRBJ2-2; D is perhaps TRBD2 (5 bases). The germline V gene has CDR1 SGHRS and CDR2 YFSETQ. Trimming stripped 5 bases from V and 6 bases from J, with 14 bases between. This CDR3 region has 14 residues. The CDR3 here is CASRNAPEAGELFF. As DNA, the CDR3 is TGCGCCAGCAGAAATGCCCCGGAGGCCGGGGAGCTGTTTTTT.

The V and J genes are TRBV5-1 and TRBJ2-1; D may correspond to TRBD1 or TRBD2 (5 bases each). The germline CDR1 and CDR2 sequences are SGHRS and YFSETQ. The CDR3 has 15 amino acids. V lost 1 base and J 8 bases, leaving 16 bases between the germline ends. For the CDR3, the DNA is TGCGCCAGCAGCTTGTCCGGGACCCAGTTTGATGAGCAGTTCTTC. It encodes CASSLSGTQFDEQFF. Together with reference TRBV5-1 and TRBJ2-1, the CDR3 gives the full variable domain: KAGVTQTPRYLIKTRGQQVTLSCSPISGHRSVSWYQQTPGQGLQFLFEYFSETQRNKGNFPGRFSGRQFSNSRSEMNVSTLELGDSALYLCASSLSGTQFDEQFFGPGTRLTVL.

The chain carries TRBV4-2 and TRBJ1-1, with 10 bases aligning to TRBD1. The CDR3 has 16 residues. Losses at the gene ends were 0 bases for V and 4 bases for J; bases not matched to a gene: 5. From germline, CDR1 is LGHNA and CDR2 YNFKEQ. The CDR3: CASSQEPGQGVTEAFF. In nucleotides, the CDR3 is TGTGCCAGCAGCCAAGAGCCCGGACAGGGGGTCACTGAAGCTTTCTTT.

The chain couples TRBV5-4 to TRBJ2-4; weak D call: TRBD1 (6 bases). Trimming took off 4 bases at V and 5 bases at J, with 10 bases between the two ends. Germline assignment: CDR1 SGHNT and CDR2 YYREEE (reference sequence). This CDR3 region has 13 residues. The CDR3: CASSPRTENIQYF. The CDR3 nucleotides read TGTGCCAGCAGCCCACGGACAGAAAACATTCAGTACTTC.

Notes on this clone: Other DNA sequences from this sample encode an identical CDR3 as well. The chain combines TRBV10-2 with TRBJ2-1, with D uncertain. With 0 bases removed from V and 3 bases from J, the gap between germline ends came to 3 bases. The CDR3 is 13 residues long. Germline CDR1 and CDR2: WSHSY and SAAADI. DNA of the CDR3: TGCGCCAGCAGTGAGTCGGGCTACAATGAGCAGTTCTTC. Protein product: CASSESGYNEQFF.

The chain couples TRBV19 to TRBJ2-1; D remains unclear. V was cut by 5 bases and J by 12 bases, with 26 bases left in between. This CDR3 contains 16 residues. CDR1 is LNHDA, CDR2 SQIVND, per germline (reference sequence). CDR3 nucleotides: TGTGCCAGTAGTGCCTCAATTATCAATGTTAAGATGTTGCAGTTCTTC. It translates to CASSASIINVKMLQFF. Supplemented by reference TRBV19 and TRBJ2-1, the full variable domain reads DGGITQSPKYLFRKEGQNVTLSCEQNLNHDAMYWYRQDPGQGLRLIYYSQIVNDFQKGDIAEGYSVSREKKESFPLTVTSAQKNPTAFYLCASSASIINVKMLQFFGPGTRLTVL.

The chain is built from TRBV7-3 and TRBJ2-2; 11 bases map to TRBD2. The CDR3 is 15 amino acids. V lost 2 bases, J lost 6 bases, and 2 bases stayed unmatched. Germline V lookup: CDR1 SGHTA, CDR2 FQGTGA. The CDR3: CASSLLAGGAGELFF. CDR3 sequence (DNA): TGTGCCAGCAGCTTATTAGCGGGAGGGGCCGGGGAGCTGTTTTTT.

This clone appeared once. The CDR3 is CASSKQGLGGELFF. Here the CDR3 DNA reads TGCGCCAGCAGTAAACAGGGGCTCGGCGGGGAGCTGTTTTTT. The chain joins TRBV4-1 to TRBJ2-2; 7 nucleotides align to TRBD1. The CDR3 is made up of 14 amino acids. The V gene end was trimmed by 6 bases and the J gene end by 7 bases; junction bases not matched to a gene: 8. Germline-derived CDR1 and CDR2 are MGHRA and YSYEKL.

Points on this clone: The same CDR3 also results from other DNA sequences found in this sample. The chain uses TRBV6-5 and TRBJ1-1, with D unclear. Trimming cost V 0 bases and J 1 base, with 3 bases left between them. This CDR3 region has 13 residues. Germline CDR1 is MNHEY and CDR2 is SVGAGI. The CDR3 loop reads CASSYSRNTEAFF. The CDR3 nucleotides read TGTGCCAGCAGTTACTCGCGGAACACTGAAGCTTTCTTT.

The chain employs TRBV6-6 and TRBJ2-1; D not resolved. V lost 5 bases and J 3 bases, leaving 11 bases between the germline ends. Germline V gene sequence: CDR1 MNHNY, CDR2 SVGAGI (reference sequence). The CDR3 runs 14 residues. The CDR3 loop reads CASSLDSDYNEQFF. Here the CDR3 DNA reads TGTGCCAGCAGTCTCGACTCGGACTACAATGAGCAGTTCTTC.

This clone was picked up a small number of times. Different DNA sequences within this sample yield the same CDR3. The gene calls are TRBV6-6 and TRBJ2-7; no firm D call. The CDR3 contains 11 residues. CDR1 and CDR2 from the germline V gene are MNHNY and SVGAGI (reference sequence). V was pared by 9 bases and J by 3 bases, with 9 bases between. CDR3 protein: CASSQSYEQYF. The CDR3 DNA is TGTGCCAGTAGCCAGAGCTACGAGCAGTACTTC.

The chain combines TRBV5-1 with TRBJ2-3; 8 bases agree with TRBD2. Looked up from germline, CDR1 is SGHRS and CDR2 is YFSETQ. The CDR3 covers 14 residues. J lost 1 base, V lost 6 bases, and 4 bases had no gene match. The CDR3 coding sequence is TGCGCCAGCACCCAGACTAGCGGCACAGATACGCAGTATTTT. It yields the protein CASTQTSGTDTQYF.

J is TRBJ2-3 and V is TRBV30; 11 positions agree with TRBD1. Germline V gene lookup returns CDR1 GTSNPN and CDR2 SVGIG (reference sequence). The CDR3 contains 14 residues. The trim removed 4 bases at V and 6 bases at J, leaving 6 bases unmatched. This CDR3 is CAWNRDRGLDTQYF. The CDR3 nucleotides are TGTGCCTGGAACCGGGACAGGGGGTTGGATACGCAGTATTTT.

The chain is built from TRBV6-5 and TRBJ1-1; 8 bases are a match to TRBD1. Germline V gene data show CDR1 as MNHEY and CDR2 as SVGAGI. The CDR3 is 15 residues long. V lost 5 bases and J lost 0; bases outside the gene matches: 5. For the CDR3, the DNA is TGTGCCAGCAGTATACAGACAGGGGTGAACACTGAAGCTTTCTTT. Translated: CASSIQTGVNTEAFF.

The chain uses TRBV20-1 and TRBJ2-3, with TRBD2 identical over 8 bases. The CDR3 consists of 10 residues. CDR1 is DFQATT and CDR2 is SNEGSKA in the germline V gene (reference sequence). The ends lost 5 bases at V and 10 bases at J; junction bases unmatched: 2. CDR3 sequence reads: CSALAGSQYF. The CDR3 region has the DNA TGCAGTGCTTTAGCGGGATCGCAGTATTTT.

V gene TRBV7-2 combines with J gene TRBJ2-3; 9 bases match TRBD2. V lost 4 bases and J lost 4; bases outside the gene matches: 6. In germline, CDR1 is SGHTA, CDR2 FQGNSA. The CDR3 runs to 15 residues. This CDR3 reads CASSSSGIKADTQYF. The CDR3 DNA is TGTGCCAGCAGCTCTAGCGGGATAAAGGCAGATACGCAGTATTTT.

The genes are TRBV28 and TRBJ2-6, with 8 bases that match TRBD2. The CDR3 runs to 17 residues. Germline lookup yields CDR1 MDHEN and CDR2 SYDVKM. V lost 8 bases to trimming and J lost 0 bases; unmatched junction nucleotides: 9. In DNA form, the CDR3 reads TGTGCCAGCGGGGGGGGACTAGGAACCTCTGGGGCCAACGTCCTGACTTTC. Translating gives CASGGGLGTSGANVLTF.

The chain joins TRBV30 to TRBJ2-6, with D perhaps TRBD1 (6 bases). The CDR3 covers 16 residues. Trimming cost V 5 bases and J 0 bases, with 14 bases left between them. CDR1 is GTSNPN and CDR2 is SVGIG in the germline V gene (reference sequence). The CDR3 loop is CAWSSTGSSGANVLTF. The CDR3 region has the DNA TGTGCCTGGTCTTCGACAGGAAGCTCTGGGGCCAACGTCCTGACTTTC.